The present TCR beta chain was sequenced within a study of tumor-infiltrating lymphocytes in primary liver carcinoma. Study details: The patients comprised men and women between the ages of 30 and 69 years.

Total RNA (roughly 530 ng) served as template for TCR beta cDNA synthesis primed by a constant-region primer. Modified slightly, ARM-PCR produced TCR beta libraries over three nested multiplex PCR rounds. A C-beta reverse primer was combined with TRBV1-TRBV30 forward primers in the first two PCR rounds, and each round had approximately 10 cycles. TCRdb itself ran the multiplex PCR reads through MiXCR, one entry per CDR3 protein. This table holds about 21,000 distinct CDR3 sequences, roughly 85% found once. The V gene's germline CDR1 is SGHDT and CDR2 YYEEEE. The CDR3 has 13 amino acids. V lost 2 bases and J 14 bases, leaving 19 bases between the germline ends. Unsorted bulk tissue, about 18-32 mg of it, served as the source for co-extraction of RNA and DNA.

This clonotype was sampled from a woman aged 25 to 45 with primary liver carcinoma and hepatitis B virus infection. The rearrangement joins TRBV5-6 to TRBJ1-1, with a tentative D call TRBD1 (5 bases). Input material: liver tumor tissue from sampling region 1. Noted subset: tumor region T1, superior pole. CDR3 protein: CASSLWGRMGAFF. The CDR3 DNA follows: TGTGCCAGCAGCTTATGGGGCCGCATGGGAGCCTTCTTT.